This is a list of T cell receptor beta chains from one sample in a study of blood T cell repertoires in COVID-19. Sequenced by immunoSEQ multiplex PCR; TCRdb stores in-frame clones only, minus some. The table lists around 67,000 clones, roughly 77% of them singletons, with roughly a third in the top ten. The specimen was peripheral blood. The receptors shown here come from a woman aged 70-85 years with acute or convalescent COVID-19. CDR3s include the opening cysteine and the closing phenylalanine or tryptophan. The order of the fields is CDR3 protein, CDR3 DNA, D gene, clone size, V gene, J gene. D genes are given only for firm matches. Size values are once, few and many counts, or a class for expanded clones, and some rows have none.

CDR3aa: CSVGPAGASTGELFF; CDR3nt: TGCAGCGTTGGGCCCGCAGGGGCGAGCACCGGGGAGCTGTTTTTT; d_gene: -; abundance: -; v_gene: TRBV29-1; j_gene: TRBJ2-2
CDR3aa: CASSPRGQPNTEAFF; CDR3nt: TGTGCCAGCAGTCCGAGGGGACAGCCGAACACTGAAGCTTTCTTT; d_gene: TRBD1; abundance: -; v_gene: TRBV2; j_gene: TRBJ1-1
CDR3aa: CAWSSGQQSRQYF; CDR3nt: TGTGCCTGGAGTTCTGGACAGCAAAGCAGGCAGTACTTC; d_gene: -; abundance: -; v_gene: TRBV30; j_gene: TRBJ2-7
CDR3aa: CAWSGSGGTGELFF; CDR3nt: TGTGCCTGGAGTGGATCAGGAGGAACCGGGGAGCTGTTTTTT; d_gene: -; abundance: -; v_gene: TRBV30; j_gene: TRBJ2-2
CDR3aa: CASSLPHEQGAAAFF; CDR3nt: TGTGCCAGCAGTTTACCGCACGAACAGGGGGCTGCGGCTTTCTTT; d_gene: TRBD1; abundance: few; v_gene: TRBV28; j_gene: TRBJ1-1
CDR3aa: CASSYMRTSGGYNEQFF; CDR3nt: TGCGCCAGCAGCTATATGCGCACTAGCGGGGGGTACAATGAGCAGTTCTTC; d_gene: TRBD2; abundance: -; v_gene: TRBV5-1; j_gene: TRBJ2-1
CDR3aa: CASSPTGNYGYTF; CDR3nt: TGTGCCAGCAGCCCAACAGGGAACTATGGCTACACCTTC; d_gene: -; abundance: -; v_gene: TRBV28; j_gene: TRBJ1-2
CDR3aa: CASSLVVGRTGNTIYF; CDR3nt: TGTGCCAGCAGCTTGGTCGTGGGGAGGACTGGAAACACCATATATTTT; d_gene: -; abundance: -; v_gene: TRBV5-6; j_gene: TRBJ1-3
CDR3aa: CASSPRGGWGETQYF; CDR3nt: TGTGCCAGCAGCCCGCGGGGGGGCTGGGGAGAGACCCAGTACTTC; d_gene: TRBD2; abundance: once; v_gene: TRBV5-4; j_gene: TRBJ2-5
CDR3aa: CASSQERQGTEAFF; CDR3nt: TGTGCCAGCAGCCAAGAACGACAGGGCACTGAAGCTTTCTTT; d_gene: TRBD1; abundance: -; v_gene: TRBV4-2; j_gene: TRBJ1-1